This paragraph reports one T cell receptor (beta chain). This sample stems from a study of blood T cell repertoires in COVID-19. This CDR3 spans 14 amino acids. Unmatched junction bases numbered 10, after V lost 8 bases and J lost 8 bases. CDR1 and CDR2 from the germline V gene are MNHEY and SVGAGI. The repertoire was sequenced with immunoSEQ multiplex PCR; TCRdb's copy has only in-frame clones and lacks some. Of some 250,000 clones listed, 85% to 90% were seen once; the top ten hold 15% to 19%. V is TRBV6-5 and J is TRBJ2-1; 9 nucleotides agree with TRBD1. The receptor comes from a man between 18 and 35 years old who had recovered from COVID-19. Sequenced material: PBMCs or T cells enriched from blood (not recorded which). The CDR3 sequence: CASHTGQGFDEQFF. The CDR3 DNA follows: TGTGCCAGCCATACGGGACAGGGTTTCGATGAGCAGTTCTTC.